The source of this T cell receptor (beta chain) is a study of T cell repertoires in cytomegalovirus infection. J gave up 1 base and V 0 bases, and 3 bases lay outside the gene matches. This CDR3 has 15 amino acids. CDR1 and CDR2 from the germline V gene are DFQATT and SNEGSKA (reference sequence). A single record per CDR3 protein comes from TCRdb applying MiXCR to the reads. The data contain about 500,000 distinct CDR3 sequences, 30% to 40% of them seen just once; the ten biggest clones take up about a sixth. Regarding this clonotype: Its cognate antigen is unknown.

The receptor was derived from a human donor in good health (CMV status not recorded). Some clones in this sample may be carry-over from other donors' samples. Sequencing used cultured PBMCs, obtained from culture after CMV antigen stimulation. The rearrangement uses TRBV20-1 and TRBJ1-2, with TRBD1 matching 9 bases. DNA of the CDR3: TGCAGTGCTAGAGATCCGACAGGGGGTAACTATGGCTACACCTTC. Amino acid sequence: CSARDPTGGNYGYTF.